The 11 T cell receptor beta chains below all came from one sample that was sequenced in a study of blood T cell repertoires in COVID-19 (dated by TCRdb to about 2020). The receptor library was made with the immunoSEQ multiplex PCR assay. In its TCRdb copy, this immuneACCESS table keeps in-frame sequences only and misses some clones. Where compared with another copy, unresolved V genes explain less than half of these, and the others have no known cause. The sample table holds about 110,000 clones, of which 70% to 85% were seen once. The ten largest clones represent 14% to 15% of the sample. The sample taken for sequencing was peripheral blood. Receptor source: a woman aged 55-70 years with acute or convalescent COVID-19.

The chain recombines TRBV7-3 with TRBJ2-1, with TRBD2 matching 10 bases. The CDR3 contains 15 residues. Trimming at V came to 4 bases and at J to 6 bases, leaving 6 bases not matched to a gene. Looked up from germline, CDR1 is SGHTA and CDR2 is FQGTGA. The CDR3 loop reads CASSSTSGPANEQFF. The CDR3 DNA reads as TGTGCCAGCAGCTCGACTAGCGGGCCGGCCAATGAGCAGTTCTTC.

This chain uses TRBV5-1 with TRBJ2-7; no firm D call. V was pared by 0 bases and J by 6 bases, with 10 bases between. The CDR3 runs 13 residues. Germline assignment: CDR1 SGHRS and CDR2 YFSETQ. In DNA form, the CDR3 reads TGCGCCAGCAGCTTGGGGCCTACGGGCGAGCAGTACTTC. It is translated as CASSLGPTGEQYF.

The V gene is TRBV18, the J gene TRBJ2-1, with a tentative D call TRBD2 (6 bases). V shed 2 bases and J shed 9 bases, with 17 bases lying between them. Looked up from germline, CDR1 is KGHSH and CDR2 is LQKENI. The CDR3 covers 15 residues. The CDR3 region has the DNA TGTGCCAGCTCACCAACCCGGCGGGGTCCAAGTGAGCAGTTCTTC. It encodes CASSPTRRGPSEQFF.

The rearrangement joins TRBV7-9 to TRBJ1-1; 12 bases are shared with TRBD1. From germline, CDR1 is SEHNR and CDR2 FQNEAQ (reference sequence). Trimming took 1 base from V and 12 from J; bases not matched to a gene: 6. The CDR3 loop spans 14 amino acids. The CDR3 DNA reads TGTGCCAGCAGCTTAGAAGGGGACAGGGGGCAAACTTTCTTT. Protein: CASSLEGDRGQTFF. Combining the CDR3 with reference TRBV7-9 and TRBJ1-1 gives the whole variable domain DTGVSQNPRHKITKRGQNVTFRCDPISEHNRLYWYRQTLGQGPEFLTYFQNEAQLEKSRLLSDRFSAERPKGSFSTLEIQRTEQGDSAMYLCASSLEGDRGQTFFGQGTRLTVV.

The chain is built from TRBV19 and TRBJ2-1, with D possibly being TRBD2 (5 bases). CDR1 and CDR2 (germline): LNHDA, SQIVND (reference sequence). This CDR3 spans 17 amino acids. Trimming shortened V by 4 bases and J by 0 bases, and 16 bases separated the two germline ends. The CDR3 DNA is TGTGCCAGTAGTACCCCCCATGGCGGGTACTCCTACAATGAGCAGTTCTTC. Amino acid sequence: CASSTPHGGYSYNEQFF.

The chain uses TRBV19 and TRBJ1-5; D gene ambiguous. Germline lookup yields CDR1 LNHDA and CDR2 SQIVND (reference sequence). The CDR3 runs to 15 residues. V was trimmed by 5 bases and J by 7 bases, leaving 18 bases between them. In DNA, the CDR3 is TGTGCCAGTAGTTTTGGAAGGGTAAGCGGGCAGCCCCAGCATTTT. It specifies CASSFGRVSGQPQHF.

CDR3 residues: CASSRAIRDTEAFF. Written as DNA, the CDR3 is TGTGCCAGCTCCAGGGCCATCCGGGACACTGAAGCTTTCTTT. The V gene is TRBV18, the J gene TRBJ1-1, with D possibly TRBD1 on 5 matching bases. The CDR3 is 14 residues long. V lost 6 bases and J 3 bases, leaving 14 bases between the germline ends. Germline V gives CDR1 KGHSH, CDR2 LQKENI.

The chain carries TRBV7-9 and TRBJ2-5; 14 bases are shared with TRBD2. Germline V gene data show CDR1 as SEHNR and CDR2 as FQNEAQ (reference sequence). The CDR3 is made up of 15 amino acids. J gave up 5 bases and V 5 bases, and 4 bases lay outside the gene matches. CDR3 sequence reads: CASSGTSGSTETQYF. The CDR3, as DNA: TGTGCCAGCAGCGGGACTAGCGGGAGCACGGAGACCCAGTACTTC. Full variable domain (missing parts from reference TRBV7-9 and TRBJ2-5): DTGVSQNPRHKITKRGQNVTFRCDPISEHNRLYWYRQTLGQGPEFLTYFQNEAQLEKSRLLSDRFSAERPKGSFSTLEIQRTEQGDSAMYLCASSGTSGSTETQYFGPGTRLLVL.

The chain links TRBV4-1 to TRBJ1-1, with 8 bases matching TRBD1. The CDR3 has 15 residues. Per the germline V gene, CDR1 is MGHRA and CDR2 is YSYEKL. Trimming cost V 4 bases and J 5 bases; bases outside gene matches: 9. CDR3 sequence (DNA): TGCGCCAGCAGCCGGACAGGGAGGCGGGATACTGAAGCTTTCTTT. It encodes CASSRTGRRDTEAFF.

This clone appeared a single time. The V and J genes are TRBV6-5 and TRBJ2-5, with 15 bases that match TRBD2. Germline CDR1 is MNHEY and CDR2 is SVGAGI. The CDR3 runs to 14 residues. V lost 6 bases and J lost 11; bases outside the gene matches: 7. The CDR3: CASSSGLAGGGQYF. CDR3 nucleotide sequence: TGTGCCAGCAGCTCAGGACTAGCGGGAGGGGGGCAGTACTTC.

This clone was observed at least ten times. Other DNA sequences within the sample encode an identical CDR3. The rearrangement joins TRBV2 to TRBJ1-4; TRBD1 matches at 7 bases. CDR3 length: 14 residues. Germline V gene sequence: CDR1 SNHLY, CDR2 FYNNEI. The ends lost 4 bases at V and 8 bases at J; junction bases unmatched: 7. CDR3 sequence reads: CASSGQGGGEKLFF. In DNA form, the CDR3 reads TGTGCCAGCAGTGGACAGGGAGGAGGGGAAAAACTGTTTTTT.